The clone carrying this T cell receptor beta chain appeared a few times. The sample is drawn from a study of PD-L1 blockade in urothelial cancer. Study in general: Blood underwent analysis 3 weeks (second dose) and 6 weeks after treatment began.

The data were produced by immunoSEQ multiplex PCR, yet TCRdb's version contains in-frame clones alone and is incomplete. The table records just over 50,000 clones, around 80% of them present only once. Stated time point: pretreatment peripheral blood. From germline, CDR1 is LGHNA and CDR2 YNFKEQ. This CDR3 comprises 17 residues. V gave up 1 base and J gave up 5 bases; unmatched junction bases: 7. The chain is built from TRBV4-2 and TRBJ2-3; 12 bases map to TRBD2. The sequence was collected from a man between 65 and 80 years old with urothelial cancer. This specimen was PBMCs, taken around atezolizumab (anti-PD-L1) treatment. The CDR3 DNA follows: TGTGCCAGCAGCCAAGTGAAACTAGCGGGAGGTCTAGATACGCAGTATTTT. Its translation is CASSQVKLAGGLDTQYF.